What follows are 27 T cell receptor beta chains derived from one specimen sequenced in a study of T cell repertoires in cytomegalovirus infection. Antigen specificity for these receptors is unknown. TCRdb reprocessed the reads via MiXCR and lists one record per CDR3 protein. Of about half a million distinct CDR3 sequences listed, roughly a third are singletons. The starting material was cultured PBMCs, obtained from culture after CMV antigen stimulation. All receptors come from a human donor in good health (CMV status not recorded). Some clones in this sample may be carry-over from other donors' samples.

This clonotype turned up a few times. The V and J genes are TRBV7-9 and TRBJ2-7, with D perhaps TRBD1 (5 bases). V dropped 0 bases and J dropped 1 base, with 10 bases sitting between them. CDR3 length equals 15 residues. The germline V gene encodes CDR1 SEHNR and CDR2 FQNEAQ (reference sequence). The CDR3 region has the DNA TGTGCCAGCAGCTTAGCGGTGGGGCCATCCTACGAGCAGTACTTC. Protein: CASSLAVGPSYEQYF.

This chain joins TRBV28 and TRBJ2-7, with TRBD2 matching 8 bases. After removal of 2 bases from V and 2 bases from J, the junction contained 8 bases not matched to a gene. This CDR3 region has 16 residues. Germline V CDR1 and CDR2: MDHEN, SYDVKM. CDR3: CASSLPGGSGAYEQYV. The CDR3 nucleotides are TGTGCCAGCAGTTTACCCGGTGGTAGCGGGGCCTACGAGCAGTACGTC.

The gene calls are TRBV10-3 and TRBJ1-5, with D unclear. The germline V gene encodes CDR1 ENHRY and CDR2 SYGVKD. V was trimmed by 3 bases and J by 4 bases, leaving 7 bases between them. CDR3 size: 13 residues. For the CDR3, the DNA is TGTGCCATCAGTGATGCGGGAAATCAGCCCCAGCATTTT. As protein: CAISDAGNQPQHF.

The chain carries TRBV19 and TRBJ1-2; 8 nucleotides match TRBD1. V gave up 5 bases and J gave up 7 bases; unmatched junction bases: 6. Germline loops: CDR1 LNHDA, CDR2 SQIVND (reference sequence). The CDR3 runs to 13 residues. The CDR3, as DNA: TGTGCCAGTAGTTCACAGGGGGTAGGTGGCTACACCTTC. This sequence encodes CASSSQGVGGYTF.

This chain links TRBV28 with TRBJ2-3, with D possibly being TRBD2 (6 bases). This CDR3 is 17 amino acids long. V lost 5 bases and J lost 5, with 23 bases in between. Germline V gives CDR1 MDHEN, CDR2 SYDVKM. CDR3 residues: CASSAGGNSPWEDTQYF. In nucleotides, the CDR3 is TGTGCCAGCAGTGCCGGGGGAAACAGCCCCTGGGAAGATACGCAGTATTTT.

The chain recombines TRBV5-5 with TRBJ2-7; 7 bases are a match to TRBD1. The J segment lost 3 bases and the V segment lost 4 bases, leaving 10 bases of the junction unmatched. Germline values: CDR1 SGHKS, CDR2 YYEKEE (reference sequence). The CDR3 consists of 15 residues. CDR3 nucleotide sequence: TGTGCCAGCAGCAACAACAGGGGTCTCAACTACGAGCAGTACTTC. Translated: CASSNNRGLNYEQYF.

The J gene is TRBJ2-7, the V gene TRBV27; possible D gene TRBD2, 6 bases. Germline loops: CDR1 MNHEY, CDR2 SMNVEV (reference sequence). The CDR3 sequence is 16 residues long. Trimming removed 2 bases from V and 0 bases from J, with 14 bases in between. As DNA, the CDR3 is TGTGCCAGCAGTTTACGTTCGGGGGTGGGCTCCTACGAGCAGTACTTC. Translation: CASSLRSGVGSYEQYF.

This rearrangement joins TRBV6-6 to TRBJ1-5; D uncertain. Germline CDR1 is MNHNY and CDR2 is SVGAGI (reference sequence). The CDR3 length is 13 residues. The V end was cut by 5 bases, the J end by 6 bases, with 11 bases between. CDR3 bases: TGTGCCAGCAGTATTTACATCGGTCAGCCCCAGCATTTT. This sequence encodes CASSIYIGQPQHF.

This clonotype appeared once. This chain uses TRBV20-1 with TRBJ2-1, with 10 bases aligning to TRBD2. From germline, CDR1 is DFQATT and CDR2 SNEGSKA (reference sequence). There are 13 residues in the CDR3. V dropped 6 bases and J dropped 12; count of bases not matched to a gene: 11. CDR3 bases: TGCAGTGCCCCGGGACTAGCGCGGGGGGGGCAGTTCTTC. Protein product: CSAPGLARGGQFF.

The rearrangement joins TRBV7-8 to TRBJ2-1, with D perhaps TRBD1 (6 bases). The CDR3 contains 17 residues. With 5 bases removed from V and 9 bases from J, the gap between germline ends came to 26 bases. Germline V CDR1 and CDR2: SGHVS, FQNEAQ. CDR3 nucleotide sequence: TGTGCCAGCAGCACCTTTAACAGGGCACCAAGGGAAGGTGAGCAGTTCTTC. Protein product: CASSTFNRAPREGEQFF. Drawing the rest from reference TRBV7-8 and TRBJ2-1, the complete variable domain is GAGVSQSPRYKVAKRGQDVALRCDPISGHVSLFWYQQALGQGPEFLTYFQNEAQLDKSGLPSDRFFAERPEGSVSTLKIQRTQQEDSAVYLCASSTFNRAPREGEQFFGPGTRLTVL.

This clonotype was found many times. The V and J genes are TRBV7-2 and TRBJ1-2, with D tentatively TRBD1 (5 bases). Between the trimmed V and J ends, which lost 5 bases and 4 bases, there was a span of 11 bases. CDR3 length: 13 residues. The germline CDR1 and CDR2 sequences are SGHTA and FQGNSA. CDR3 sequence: CASSPETVYGYTF. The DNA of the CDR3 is TGTGCCAGCAGCCCAGAGACAGTCTATGGCTACACCTTC.

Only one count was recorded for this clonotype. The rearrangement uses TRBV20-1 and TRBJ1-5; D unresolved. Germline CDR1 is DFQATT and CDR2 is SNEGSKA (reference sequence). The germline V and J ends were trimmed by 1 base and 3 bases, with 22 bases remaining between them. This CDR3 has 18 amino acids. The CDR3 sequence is CSARGPGGSRLNNQPQHF. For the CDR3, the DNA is TGCAGTGCTAGAGGTCCCGGAGGGAGCAGGCTTAACAATCAGCCCCAGCATTTT.

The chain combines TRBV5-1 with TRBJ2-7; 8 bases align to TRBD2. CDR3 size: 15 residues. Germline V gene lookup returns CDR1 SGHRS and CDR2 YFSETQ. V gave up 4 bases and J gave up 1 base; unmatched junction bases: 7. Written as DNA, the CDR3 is TGCGCCAGCAGCCCGACTAGCGAGGGGTCCTACGAGCAGTACTTC. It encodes CASSPTSEGSYEQYF.

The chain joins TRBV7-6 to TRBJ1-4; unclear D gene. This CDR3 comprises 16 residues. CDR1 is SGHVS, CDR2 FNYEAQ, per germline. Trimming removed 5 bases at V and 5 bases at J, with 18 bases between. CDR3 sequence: CASSPPVGSANEKLFF. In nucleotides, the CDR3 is TGTGCCAGCAGCCCCCCCGTAGGGTCAGCAAATGAAAAACTGTTTTTT.

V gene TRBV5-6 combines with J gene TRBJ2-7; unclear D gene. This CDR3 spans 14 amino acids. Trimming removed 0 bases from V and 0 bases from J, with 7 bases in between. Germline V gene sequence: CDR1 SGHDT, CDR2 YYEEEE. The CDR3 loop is CASSLVSYSYEQYF. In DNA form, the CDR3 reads TGTGCCAGCAGCTTGGTTTCTTACTCCTACGAGCAGTACTTC.

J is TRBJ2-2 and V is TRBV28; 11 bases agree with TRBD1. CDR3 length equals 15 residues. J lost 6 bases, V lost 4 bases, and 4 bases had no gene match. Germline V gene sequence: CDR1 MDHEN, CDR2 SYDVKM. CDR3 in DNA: TGTGCCAGCAGTTCGCCGGGACAGGGGGCCGGGGAGCTGTTTTTT. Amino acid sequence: CASSSPGQGAGELFF.

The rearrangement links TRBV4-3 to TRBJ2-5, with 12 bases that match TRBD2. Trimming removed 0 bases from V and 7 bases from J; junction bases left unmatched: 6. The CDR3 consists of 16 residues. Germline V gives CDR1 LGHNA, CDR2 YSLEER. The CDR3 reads CASSQEETSGSGTQYF. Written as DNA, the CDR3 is TGCGCCAGCAGCCAAGAGGAGACTAGCGGGAGCGGGACCCAGTACTTC.

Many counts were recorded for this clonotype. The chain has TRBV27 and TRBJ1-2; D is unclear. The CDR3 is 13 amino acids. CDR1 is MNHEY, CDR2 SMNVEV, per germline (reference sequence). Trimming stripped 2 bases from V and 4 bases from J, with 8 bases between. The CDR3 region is CASSLRFGYGYTF. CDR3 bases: TGTGCCAGCAGTTTAAGGTTCGGCTATGGCTACACCTTC.

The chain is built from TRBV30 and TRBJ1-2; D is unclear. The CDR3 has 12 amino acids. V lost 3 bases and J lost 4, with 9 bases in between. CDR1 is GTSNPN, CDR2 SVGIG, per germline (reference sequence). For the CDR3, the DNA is TGTGCCTGGAGCCCCGCCCGCTATGGCTACACCTTC. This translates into CAWSPARYGYTF. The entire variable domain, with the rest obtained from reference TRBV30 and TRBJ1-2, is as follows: SQTIHQWPATLVQPVGSPLSLECTVEGTSNPNLYWYRQAAGRGLQLLFYSVGIGQISSEVPQNLSASRPQDRQFILSSKKLLLSDSGFYLCAWSPARYGYTFGSGTRLTVV.

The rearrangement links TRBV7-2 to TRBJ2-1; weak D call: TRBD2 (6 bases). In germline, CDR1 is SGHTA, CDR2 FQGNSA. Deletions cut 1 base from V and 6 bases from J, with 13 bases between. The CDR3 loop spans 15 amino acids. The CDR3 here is CASSLDAPGVNEQFF. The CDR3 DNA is TGTGCCAGCAGCTTAGACGCCCCGGGGGTCAATGAGCAGTTCTTC.

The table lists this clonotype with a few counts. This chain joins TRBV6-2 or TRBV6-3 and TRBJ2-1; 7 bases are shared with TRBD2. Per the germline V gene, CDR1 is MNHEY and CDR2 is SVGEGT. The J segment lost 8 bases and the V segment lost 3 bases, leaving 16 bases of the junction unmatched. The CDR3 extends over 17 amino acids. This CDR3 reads CASSYRPVWSSGHEQFF. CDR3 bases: TGTGCCAGCAGTTATCGTCCCGTATGGTCTAGCGGCCATGAGCAGTTCTTC.

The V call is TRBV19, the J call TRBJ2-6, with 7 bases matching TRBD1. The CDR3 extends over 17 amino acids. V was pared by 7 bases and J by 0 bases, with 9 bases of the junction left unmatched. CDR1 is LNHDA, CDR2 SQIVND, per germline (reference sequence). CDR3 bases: TGTGCCAGTACCCAGACAGGGCCGGGCTCTGGGGCCAACGTCCTGACTTTC. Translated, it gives CASTQTGPGSGANVLTF.

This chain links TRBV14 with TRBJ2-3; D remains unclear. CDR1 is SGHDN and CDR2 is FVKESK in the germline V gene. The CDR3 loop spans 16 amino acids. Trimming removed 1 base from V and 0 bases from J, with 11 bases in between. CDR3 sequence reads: CASSQVVRHSTDTQYF. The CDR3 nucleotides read TGTGCCAGCAGCCAAGTTGTTAGACACAGCACAGATACGCAGTATTTT.

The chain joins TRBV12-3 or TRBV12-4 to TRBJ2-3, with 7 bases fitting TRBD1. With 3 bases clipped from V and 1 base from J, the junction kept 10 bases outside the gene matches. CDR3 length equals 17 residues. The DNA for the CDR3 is TGTGCCAGCAGTTTTCATCGAGGGCAGGGGGGCACAGATACGCAGTATTTT. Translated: CASSFHRGQGGTDTQYF.

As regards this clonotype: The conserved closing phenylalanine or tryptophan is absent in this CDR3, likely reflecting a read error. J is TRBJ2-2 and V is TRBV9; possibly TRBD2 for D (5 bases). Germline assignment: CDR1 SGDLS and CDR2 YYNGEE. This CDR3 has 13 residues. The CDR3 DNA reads TGTGCCAGCAGTGTAGAGGAGGCCGGGGAGCTGTTTTTA. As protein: CASSVEEAGELFL.

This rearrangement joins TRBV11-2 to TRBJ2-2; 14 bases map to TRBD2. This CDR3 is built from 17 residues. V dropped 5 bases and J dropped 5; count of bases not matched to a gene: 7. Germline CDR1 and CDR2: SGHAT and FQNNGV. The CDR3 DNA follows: TGTGCCAGCAGCAACAGACTAGCGGGAGGGCCTACCGGGGAGCTGTTTTTT. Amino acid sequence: CASSNRLAGGPTGELFF.

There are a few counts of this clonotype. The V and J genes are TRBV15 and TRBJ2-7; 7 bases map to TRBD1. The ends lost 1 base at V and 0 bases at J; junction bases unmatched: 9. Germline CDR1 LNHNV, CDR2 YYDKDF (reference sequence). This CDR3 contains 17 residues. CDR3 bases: TGTGCCACCAGCAGAGTCCAAGGGGGCAGACCCTCCTACGAGCAGTACTTC. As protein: CATSRVQGGRPSYEQYF.